The clone carrying this T cell receptor beta chain appeared a single time. Its antigen is unidentified. These data originate in a study of T-cell memory formation after mild COVID-19. Study results and limitations: Clones contracting day 15 to 85 were balanced CD4/CD8; later expanders leaned CD4+. Unconfirmed was the SARS-CoV-2 specificity of second-wave clones that peaked on day 37. Pre-infection memory harbored some responding clones, suggesting cross-reactive memory joined.

CDR3 length: 14 residues. V lost 4 bases to trimming and J lost 4 bases; unmatched junction nucleotides: 7. In germline, CDR1 is SQVTM, CDR2 ANQGSEA. From the 5' RACE reads, TCRdb called clonotypes with MiXCR, one entry per CDR3 protein. The repertoire consists of hundreds of thousands of distinct CDR3 sequences, with around 27% occurring once and the leading ten covering roughly 14%. The rearrangement uses TRBV29-1 and TRBJ2-7; 10 bases map to TRBD1. This TCR was recovered from an adult woman who had mild COVID-19 (a few samples of this study predate the infection). Cell type and time point are not known. Sequenced sample: PBMCs or a T cell subset sorted from them (not recorded which). This CDR3 is CSVVTGQGRYEQYF. The CDR3, as DNA: TGCAGCGTTGTGACGGGACAGGGGCGGTACGAGCAGTACTTC.